The rows below give T cell receptor beta chains drawn from one sample of a study of Graves' ophthalmopathy and Graves' hyperthyroidism. Each CDR3 protein gets one entry after TCRdb re-called the multiplex PCR reads with MiXCR. The sample has a few hundred thousand distinct CDR3 sequences, about 22% seen once. Sequenced input: peripheral blood. Receptors were obtained from a woman between 50 and 59 years old with Graves' ophthalmopathy. Each CDR3 is given with its conserved first and last residue. A D gene is named only where the DNA matches it firmly. Not every row has a clone size; where given, it reads once, few, many or a size class.

>-|many|TRBV7-2|TRBJ1-1
CASSPGGGGRTEAFF
TGTGCCAGCAGCCCTGGTGGGGGGGGCCGGACTGAAGCTTTCTTT
>-|-|TRBV27|TRBJ2-7
CASSLLWDAALQYF
TGTGCCAGCAGTTTATTATGGGACGCCGCGTTGCAGTACTTC
>TRBD1|once|TRBV25-1|TRBJ2-5
CASSEYGQGAGETQYF
TGTGCCAGCAGTGAATACGGACAGGGGGCCGGGGAGACCCAGTACTTC
>-|few|TRBV30|TRBJ2-5
CAWSELGYRGETQYF
TGTGCCTGGAGTGAGTTAGGGTACCGAGGAGAGACCCAGTACTTC
>-|many|TRBV6-5|TRBJ1-1
CASSLVKGTEAFF
TGTGCCAGCAGTTTGGTGAAGGGGACTGAAGCTTTCTTT
>-|-|TRBV14|TRBJ1-1
CASSHTGTRTEAFF
TGTGCCAGCAGCCACACCGGGACACGGACTGAAGCTTTCTTT
>-|many|TRBV6-4|TRBJ2-6
CASSLPLGVASGANVLTF
TGTGCCAGCAGTCTCCCCCTAGGGGTAGCCTCTGGGGCCAACGTCCTGACTTTC
>TRBD2|-|TRBV6-5|TRBJ2-7
CASSWTSGSDEQYF
TGTGCCAGCAGTTGGACTAGCGGGAGCGACGAGCAGTACTTC
>-|few|TRBV5-1|TRBJ2-2
CASSPQGQNTGELFF
TGCGCCAGCAGCCCCCAAGGACAGAACACCGGGGAGCTGTTTTTT
>TRBD1|-|TRBV7-9|TRBJ2-7
CVSSLDEAGGYEQYF
TGTGTCAGCAGCTTAGATGAGGCAGGGGGTTACGAGCAGTACTTC
>-|many|TRBV3-1|TRBJ1-2
CASSRDGADGYTF
TGTGCCAGCAGCCGGGACGGGGCGGATGGCTACACCTTC
>-|many|TRBV2|TRBJ2-7
CASSERQGEARYTHEQYF
TGTGCCAGCAGTGAGCGTCAGGGGGAGGCCCGCTATACCCACGAGCAGTACTTC